This record covers a single TCR beta chain. The antigen this receptor binds is unknown. Nothing much larger sits one base from this clone, and base qualities are not available. Library preparation was by the immunoSEQ multiplex PCR assay. Here the immuneACCESS table is served through TCRdb, limited to in-frame sequences with V and J called. Missing clones are a known gap in these copies; in checked studies unresolved V genes cover under half, and the rest lacks a known reason. This sample gives approximately 63,000 clones in total; 85% to 95% of them show up just once. The top ten constitute roughly 2% of the sample. CDR1 SNHLY and CDR2 FYNNEI were looked up in the germline V gene. V is cut by 6 bases and J by 7 bases, and the space between the germline ends is 19 bases. Including the terminal cysteine and phenylalanine, the CDR3 comprises 15 residues. The read is trimmed to its CDR3 DNA, 45 bases read in frame from base 1.

This sample is part of a study of T cell changes during pregnancy in multiple sclerosis (dated by TCRdb to the late 2010s). Regarding the complete study: The study looked at changes in the T cell repertoire across pregnancy in women with multiple sclerosis.

The sequences come from peripheral blood, collected in the third trimester of pregnancy. This TCR came from a female donor in good health, enrolled as a control in a pregnancy study. The chain employs TRBV2 and TRBJ2-1; possibly the D gene is TRBD1, per 6 matching bases. The CDR3 amino acid sequence is: CASSGQGNLGNEQFF. In nucleotides, the sequence is TGTGCCAGCAGCGGGCAGGGGAACCTGGGGAATGAGCAGTTCTTC.